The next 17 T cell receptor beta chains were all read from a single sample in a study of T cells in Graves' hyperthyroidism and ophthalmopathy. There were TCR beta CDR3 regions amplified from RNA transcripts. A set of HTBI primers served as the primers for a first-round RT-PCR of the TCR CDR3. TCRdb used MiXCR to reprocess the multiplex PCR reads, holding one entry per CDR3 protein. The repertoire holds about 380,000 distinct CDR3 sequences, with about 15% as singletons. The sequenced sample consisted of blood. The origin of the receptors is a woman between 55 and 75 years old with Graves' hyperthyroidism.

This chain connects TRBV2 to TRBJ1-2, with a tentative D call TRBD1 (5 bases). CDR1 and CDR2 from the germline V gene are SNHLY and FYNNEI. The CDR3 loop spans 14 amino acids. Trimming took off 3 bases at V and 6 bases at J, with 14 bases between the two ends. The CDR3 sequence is CASSEGHGGDGYTF. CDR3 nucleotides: TGTGCCAGCAGTGAGGGGCACGGCGGCGATGGCTACACCTTC.

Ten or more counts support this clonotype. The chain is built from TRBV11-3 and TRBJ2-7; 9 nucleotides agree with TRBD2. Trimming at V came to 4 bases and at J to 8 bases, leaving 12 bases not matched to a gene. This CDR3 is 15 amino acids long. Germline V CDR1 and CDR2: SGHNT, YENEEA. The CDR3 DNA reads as TGTGCCAGCAGCTCACCGGGACTAGCCGTTACAAAGCAGTACTTC. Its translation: CASSSPGLAVTKQYF. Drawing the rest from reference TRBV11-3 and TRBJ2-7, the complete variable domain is EAGVVQSPRYKIIEKKQPVAFWCNPISGHNTLYWYLQNLGQGPELLIRYENEEAVDDSQLPKDRFSAERLKGVDSTLKIQPAELGDSAVYLCASSSPGLAVTKQYFGPGTRLTVT.

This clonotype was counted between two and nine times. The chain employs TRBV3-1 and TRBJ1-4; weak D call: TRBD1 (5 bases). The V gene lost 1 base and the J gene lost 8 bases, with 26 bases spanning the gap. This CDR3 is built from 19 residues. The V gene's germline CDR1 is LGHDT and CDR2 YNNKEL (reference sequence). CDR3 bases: TGTGCCAGCAGCCAAGTGGCCTCCGGGACCACCAGGATTGGCGAAAAACTGTTTTTT. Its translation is CASSQVASGTTRIGEKLFF. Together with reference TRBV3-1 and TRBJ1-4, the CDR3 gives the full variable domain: DTAVSQTPKYLVTQMGNDKSIKCEQNLGHDTMYWYKQDSKKFLKIMFSYNNKELIINETVPNRFSPKSPDKAHLNLHINSLELGDSAVYFCASSQVASGTTRIGEKLFFGSGTQLSVL.

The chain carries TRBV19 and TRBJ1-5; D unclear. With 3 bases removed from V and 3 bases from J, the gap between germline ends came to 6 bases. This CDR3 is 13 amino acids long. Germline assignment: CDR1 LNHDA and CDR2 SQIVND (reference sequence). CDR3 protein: CASSMAVNQPQHF. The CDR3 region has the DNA TGTGCCAGTAGTATGGCGGTCAATCAGCCCCAGCATTTT. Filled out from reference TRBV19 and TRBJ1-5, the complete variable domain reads DGGITQSPKYLFRKEGQNVTLSCEQNLNHDAMYWYRQDPGQGLRLIYYSQIVNDFQKGDIAEGYSVSREKKESFPLTVTSAQKNPTAFYLCASSMAVNQPQHFGDGTRLSIL.

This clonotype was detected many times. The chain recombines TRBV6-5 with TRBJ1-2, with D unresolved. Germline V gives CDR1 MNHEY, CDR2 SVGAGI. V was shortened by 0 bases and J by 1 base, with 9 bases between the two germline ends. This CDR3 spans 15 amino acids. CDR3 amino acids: CASSYSLGSNYGYTF. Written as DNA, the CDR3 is TGTGCCAGCAGTTACTCTCTAGGCAGTAACTATGGCTACACCTTC.

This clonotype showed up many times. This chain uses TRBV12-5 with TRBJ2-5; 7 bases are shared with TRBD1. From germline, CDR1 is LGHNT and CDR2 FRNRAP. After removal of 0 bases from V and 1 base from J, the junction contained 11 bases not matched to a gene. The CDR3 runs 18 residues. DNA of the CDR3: TGTGCTAGTGGTTTGGTCCCTACAGGGGACCTCTCCCAAGAGACCCAGTACTTC. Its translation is CASGLVPTGDLSQETQYF.

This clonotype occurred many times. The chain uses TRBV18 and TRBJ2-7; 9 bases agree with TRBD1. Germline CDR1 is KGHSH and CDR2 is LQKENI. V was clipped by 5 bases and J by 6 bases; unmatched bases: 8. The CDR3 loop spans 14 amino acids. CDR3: CASSRGQGPIEQYF. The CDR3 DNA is TGTGCCAGCTCAAGGGGACAGGGCCCTATCGAGCAGTACTTC.

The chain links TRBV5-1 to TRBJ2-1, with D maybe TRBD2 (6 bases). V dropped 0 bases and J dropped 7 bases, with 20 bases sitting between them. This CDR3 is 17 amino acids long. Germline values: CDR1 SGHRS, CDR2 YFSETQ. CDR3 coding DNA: TGCGCCAGCAGCTTGGGTATCTCTAGCGAATTAGATAATGAGCAGTTCTTC. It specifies CASSLGISSELDNEQFF.

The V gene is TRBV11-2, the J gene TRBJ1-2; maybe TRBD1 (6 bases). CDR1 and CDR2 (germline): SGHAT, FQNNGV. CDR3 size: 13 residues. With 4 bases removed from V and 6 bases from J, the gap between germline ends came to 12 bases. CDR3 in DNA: TGTGCCAGCAGCTCTGGGACACCGCATGGCTACACCTTC. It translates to CASSSGTPHGYTF.

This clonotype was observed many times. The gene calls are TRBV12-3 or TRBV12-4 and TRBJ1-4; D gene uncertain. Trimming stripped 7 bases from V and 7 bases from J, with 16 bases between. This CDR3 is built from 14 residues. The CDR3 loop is CASTPVLRGEKLFF. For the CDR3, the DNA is TGTGCCAGCACCCCGGTCCTGCGTGGTGAAAAACTGTTTTTT.

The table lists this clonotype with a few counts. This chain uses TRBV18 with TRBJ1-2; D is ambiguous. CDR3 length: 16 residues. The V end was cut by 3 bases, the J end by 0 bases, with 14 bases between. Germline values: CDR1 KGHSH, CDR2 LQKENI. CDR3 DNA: TGTGCCAGCTCACCCGGCGGGGTTCTGGCTAACTATGGCTACACCTTC. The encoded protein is CASSPGGVLANYGYTF.

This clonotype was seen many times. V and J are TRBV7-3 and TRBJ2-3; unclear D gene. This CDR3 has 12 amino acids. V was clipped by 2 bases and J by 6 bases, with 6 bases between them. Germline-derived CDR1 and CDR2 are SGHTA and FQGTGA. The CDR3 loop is CASSLFGDTQYF. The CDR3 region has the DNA TGTGCCAGCAGCTTATTCGGTGATACGCAGTATTTT.

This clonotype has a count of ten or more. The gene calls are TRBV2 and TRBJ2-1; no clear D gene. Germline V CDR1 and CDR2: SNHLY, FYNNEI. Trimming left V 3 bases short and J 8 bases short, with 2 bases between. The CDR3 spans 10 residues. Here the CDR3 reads CASSDYEQFF. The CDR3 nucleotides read TGTGCCAGCAGTGATTATGAGCAGTTCTTC.

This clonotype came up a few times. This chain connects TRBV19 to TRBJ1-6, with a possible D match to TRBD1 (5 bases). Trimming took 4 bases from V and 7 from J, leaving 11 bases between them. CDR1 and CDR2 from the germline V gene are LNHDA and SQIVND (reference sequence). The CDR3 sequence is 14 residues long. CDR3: CASSKGVVNSPLHF. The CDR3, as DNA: TGTGCCAGTAGTAAAGGGGTGGTCAATTCACCCCTCCACTTT.

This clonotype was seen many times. This CDR3 is CSARTGLAYEQYF. In DNA, the CDR3 is TGCAGTGCTAGAACGGGACTAGCTTACGAGCAGTACTTC. This chain joins TRBV20-1 and TRBJ2-7, with TRBD2 matching over 9 bases. CDR3 size: 13 residues. Germline loops: CDR1 DFQATT, CDR2 SNEGSKA (reference sequence). With 2 bases clipped from V and 4 bases from J, the junction kept 3 bases outside the gene matches.

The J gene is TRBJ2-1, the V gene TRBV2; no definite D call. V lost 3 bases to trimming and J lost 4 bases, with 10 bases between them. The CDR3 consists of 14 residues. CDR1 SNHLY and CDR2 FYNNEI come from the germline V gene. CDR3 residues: CASSDRDGYNEQFF. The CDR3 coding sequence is TGTGCCAGCAGTGACCGCGACGGATACAATGAGCAGTTCTTC.

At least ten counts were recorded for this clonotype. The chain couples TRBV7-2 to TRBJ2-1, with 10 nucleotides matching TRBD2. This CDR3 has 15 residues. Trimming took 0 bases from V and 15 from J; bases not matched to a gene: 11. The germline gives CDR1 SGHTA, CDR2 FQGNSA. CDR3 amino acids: CASSLAIQREGPGFF. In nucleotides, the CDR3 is TGTGCCAGCAGCTTAGCCATACAGCGGGAGGGCCCGGGGTTCTTC. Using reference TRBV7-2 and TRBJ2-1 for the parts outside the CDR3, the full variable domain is GAGVSQSPSNKVTEKGKDVELRCDPISGHTALYWYRQSLGQGLEFLIYFQGNSAPDKSGLPSDRFSAERTGGSVSTLTIQRTQQEDSAVYLCASSLAIQREGPGFFGPGTRLTVL.